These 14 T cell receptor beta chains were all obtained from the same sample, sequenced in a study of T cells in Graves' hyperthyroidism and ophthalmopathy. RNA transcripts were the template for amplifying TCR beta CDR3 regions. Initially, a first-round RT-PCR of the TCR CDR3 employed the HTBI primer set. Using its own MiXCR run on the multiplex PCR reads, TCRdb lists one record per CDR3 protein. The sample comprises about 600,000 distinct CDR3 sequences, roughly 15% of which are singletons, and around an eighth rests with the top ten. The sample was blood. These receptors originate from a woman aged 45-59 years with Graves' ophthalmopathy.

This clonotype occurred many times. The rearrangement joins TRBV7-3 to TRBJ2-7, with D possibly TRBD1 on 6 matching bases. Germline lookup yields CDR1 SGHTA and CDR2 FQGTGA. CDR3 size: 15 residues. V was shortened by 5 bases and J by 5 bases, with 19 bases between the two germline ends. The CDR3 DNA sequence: TGTGCCAGCAGCAGGGACAAGATGGGCCTCCACGAGCAGTACTTC. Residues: CASSRDKMGLHEQYF.

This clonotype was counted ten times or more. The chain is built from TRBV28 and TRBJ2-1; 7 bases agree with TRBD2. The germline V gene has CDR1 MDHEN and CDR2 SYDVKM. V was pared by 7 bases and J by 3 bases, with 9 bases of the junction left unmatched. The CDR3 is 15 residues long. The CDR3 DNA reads TGTGCCAGCAAAGCCGCGGGAGTTAACTACAATGAGCAGTTCTTC. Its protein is CASKAAGVNYNEQFF.

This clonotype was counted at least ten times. The CDR3 nucleotides read TGTGCCAGCTCACTACGGGACGGGGTTGGGAATGAGCAGTTCTTC. Translation gives CASSLRDGVGNEQFF. The chain carries TRBV18 and TRBJ2-1; possibly TRBD1 or TRBD2 for D (5 bases each). The CDR3 has 15 amino acids. Germline CDR1 is KGHSH and CDR2 is LQKENI. Trimming pared 4 bases from V and 7 bases from J, leaving 17 bases between.

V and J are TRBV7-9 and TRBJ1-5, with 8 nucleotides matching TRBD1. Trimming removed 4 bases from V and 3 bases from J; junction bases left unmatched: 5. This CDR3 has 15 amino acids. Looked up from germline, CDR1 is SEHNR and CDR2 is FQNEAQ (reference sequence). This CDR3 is CASSSTGDLNQPQHF. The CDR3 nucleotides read TGTGCCAGCAGCTCGACAGGGGACCTCAATCAGCCCCAGCATTTT.

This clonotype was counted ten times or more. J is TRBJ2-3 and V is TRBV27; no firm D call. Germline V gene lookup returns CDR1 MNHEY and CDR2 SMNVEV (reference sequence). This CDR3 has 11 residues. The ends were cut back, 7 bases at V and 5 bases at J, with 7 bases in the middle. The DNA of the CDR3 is TGTGCCAGCACCCGTGGAGATACGCAGTATTTT. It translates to CASTRGDTQYF.

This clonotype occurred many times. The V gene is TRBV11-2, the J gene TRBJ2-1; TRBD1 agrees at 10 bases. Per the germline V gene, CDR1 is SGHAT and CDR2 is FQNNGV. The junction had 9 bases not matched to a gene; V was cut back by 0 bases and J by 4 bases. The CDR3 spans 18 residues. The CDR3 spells CASSLEGFRDRGYNEQFF. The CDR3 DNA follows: TGTGCCAGCAGCTTAGAAGGATTCCGGGACAGGGGTTACAATGAGCAGTTCTTC.

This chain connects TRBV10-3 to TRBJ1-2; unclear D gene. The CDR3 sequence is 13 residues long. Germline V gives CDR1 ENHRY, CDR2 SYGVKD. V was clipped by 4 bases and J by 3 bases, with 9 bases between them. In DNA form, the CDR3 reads TGTGCCATCAGTGGCTCGGCAGACTATGGCTACACCTTC. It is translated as CAISGSADYGYTF.

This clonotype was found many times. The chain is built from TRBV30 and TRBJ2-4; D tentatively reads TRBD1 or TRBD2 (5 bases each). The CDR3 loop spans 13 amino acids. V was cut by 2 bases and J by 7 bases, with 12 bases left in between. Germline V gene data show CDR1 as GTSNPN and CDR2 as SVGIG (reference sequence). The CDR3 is CAWSLGWGNIQYF. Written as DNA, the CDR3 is TGTGCCTGGAGTTTGGGCTGGGGGAACATTCAGTACTTC.

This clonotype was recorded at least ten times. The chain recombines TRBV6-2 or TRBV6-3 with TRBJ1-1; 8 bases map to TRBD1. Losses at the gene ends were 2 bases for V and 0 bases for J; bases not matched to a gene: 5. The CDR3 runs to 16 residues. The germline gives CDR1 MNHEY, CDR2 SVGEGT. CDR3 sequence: CASSYPRQGMNTEAFF. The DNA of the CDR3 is TGTGCCAGCAGTTACCCTCGACAGGGGATGAACACTGAAGCTTTCTTT.

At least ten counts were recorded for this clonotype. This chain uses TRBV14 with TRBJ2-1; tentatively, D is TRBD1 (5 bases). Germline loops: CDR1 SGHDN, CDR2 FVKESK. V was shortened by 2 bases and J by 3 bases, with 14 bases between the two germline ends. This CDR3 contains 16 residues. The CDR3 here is CASSQRGRVVYNEQFF. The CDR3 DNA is TGTGCCAGCAGCCAAAGGGGCAGGGTAGTCTACAATGAGCAGTTCTTC.

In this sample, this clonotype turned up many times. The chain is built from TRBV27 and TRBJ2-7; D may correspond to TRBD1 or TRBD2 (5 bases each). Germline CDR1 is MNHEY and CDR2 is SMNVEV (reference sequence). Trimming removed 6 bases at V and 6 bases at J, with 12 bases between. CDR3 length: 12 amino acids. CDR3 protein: CASRRGLGEQYF. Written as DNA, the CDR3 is TGTGCCAGCAGGAGGGGTCTCGGCGAGCAGTACTTC.

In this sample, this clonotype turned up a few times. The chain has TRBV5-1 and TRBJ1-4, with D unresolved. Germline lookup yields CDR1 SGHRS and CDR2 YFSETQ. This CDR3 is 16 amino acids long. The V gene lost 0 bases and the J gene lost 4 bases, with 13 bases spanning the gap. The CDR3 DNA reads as TGCGCCAGCAGCTTGGGGCTGGGTTCCGTTAATGAAAAACTGTTTTTT. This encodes CASSLGLGSVNEKLFF.

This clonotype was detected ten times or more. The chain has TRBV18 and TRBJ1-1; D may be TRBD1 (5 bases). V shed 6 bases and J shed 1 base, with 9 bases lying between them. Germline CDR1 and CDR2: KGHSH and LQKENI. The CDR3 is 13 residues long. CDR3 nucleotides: TGTGCCAGCTCTTACGGACAGAACACTGAAGCTTTCTTT. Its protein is CASSYGQNTEAFF.

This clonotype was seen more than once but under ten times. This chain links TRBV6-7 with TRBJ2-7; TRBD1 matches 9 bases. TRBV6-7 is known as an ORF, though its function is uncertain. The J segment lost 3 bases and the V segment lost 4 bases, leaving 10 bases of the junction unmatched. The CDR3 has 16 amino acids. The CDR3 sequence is CASSFGTETGGYEQYF. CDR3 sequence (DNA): TGTGCCAGCAGTTTCGGGACGGAGACAGGGGGCTACGAGCAGTACTTC.